Sequencing of this TCR beta chain was carried out in a study of T cell changes during pregnancy in multiple sclerosis. The CDR3 runs to 13 residues. The V and J ends lost 6 bases and 6 bases respectively, with 15 bases between them. Per the germline V gene, CDR1 is SGHTA and CDR2 is FQGNSA. The protocol was immunoSEQ multiplex PCR, while the TCRdb copy is restricted to in-frame clones and leaves out a portion. The sample has 33,000 or so clones, around 91% seen once. Sample: CD8+ T cells from peripheral blood mononuclear cells, taken in the second trimester of pregnancy. The gene calls are TRBV7-2 and TRBJ2-7, with a weak D call TRBD2 (5 bases). The receptor comes from a female donor in good health, enrolled as a control in a pregnancy study. CDR3 DNA: TGTGCCAGCAGATCCCCGGGTCGGGGCGAGCAGTACTTC. Amino acid sequence: CASRSPGRGEQYF.